These 31 T cell receptor beta chains share one sample of origin, sequenced in a study of cytomegalovirus exposure and HLA in healthy donors. The PCR made use of 60 Vbeta and 13 Jbeta primers. Sequenced by immunoSEQ multiplex PCR; TCRdb stores in-frame clones only, minus some. The sample records more than 85,000 clones, around four fifths being singletons. Sequencing was carried out using PBMCs. These receptors all stem from a man aged 40-49 years in good health and CMV-seronegative.

The V gene is TRBV4-1, the J gene TRBJ1-2, with a weak D call TRBD1 (5 bases). This CDR3 contains 17 residues. Germline-derived CDR1 and CDR2 are MGHRA and YSYEKL. V lost 0 bases and J lost 7, with 21 bases in between. The CDR3 nucleotides are TGCGCCAGCAGCCAAGATTGGGTGCAAGGAGGGGTACGTGGCTACACCTTC. It translates to CASSQDWVQGGVRGYTF.

The chain recombines TRBV2 with TRBJ2-2, with a tentative D call TRBD2 (6 bases). Germline values: CDR1 SNHLY, CDR2 FYNNEI. V gave up 6 bases and J gave up 5 bases, with 10 bases separating them. The CDR3 sequence is 13 residues long. The CDR3 protein is CASRATSTGELFF. The CDR3, as DNA: TGTGCCAGCAGGGCGACTAGTACCGGGGAGCTGTTTTTT.

This chain uses TRBV7-2 with TRBJ1-2; D is ambiguous. V dropped 5 bases and J dropped 5 bases, with 18 bases sitting between them. CDR3 size: 15 residues. Germline values: CDR1 SGHTA, CDR2 FQGNSA. The chain's CDR3 is CASSLTNLQAYGYTF. The CDR3 DNA is TGTGCCAGCAGCCTAACAAACCTTCAGGCTTATGGCTACACCTTC.

The chain carries TRBV4-1 and TRBJ2-2; 8 bases align to TRBD1. The germline V gene encodes CDR1 MGHRA and CDR2 YSYEKL. J lost 3 bases, V lost 2 bases, and 8 bases had no gene match. The CDR3 totals 17 residues. The CDR3 loop is CASSQTPGGDDTGELFF. The CDR3 DNA is TGCGCCAGCAGCCAAACGCCAGGGGGCGACGACACCGGGGAGCTGTTTTTT.

V is TRBV11-2 and J is TRBJ1-2; TRBD1 matches 8 bases. The CDR3 length is 15 residues. Germline CDR1 is SGHAT and CDR2 is FQNNGV. V dropped 1 base and J dropped 4; count of bases not matched to a gene: 5. DNA of the CDR3: TGTGCCAGCAGCTTAGGGCAGGGGGCAGGCTATGGCTACACCTTC. This sequence encodes CASSLGQGAGYGYTF. Full variable domain (remainder filled in from reference TRBV11-2 and TRBJ1-2): EAGVAQSPRYKIIEKRQSVAFWCNPISGHATLYWYQQILGQGPKLLIQFQNNGVVDDSQLPKDRFSAERLKGVDSTLKIQPAKLEDSAVYLCASSLGQGAGYGYTFGSGTRLTVV.

The V and J genes are TRBV4-1 and TRBJ2-7, with 8 positions matching TRBD1. Germline V CDR1 and CDR2: MGHRA, YSYEKL. The CDR3 is 16 residues long. Unmatched junction bases numbered 14, after V lost 4 bases and J lost 6 bases. CDR3 sequence reads: CASSRTGTGLSGEQYF. CDR3 DNA sequence: TGCGCCAGCAGCCGAACCGGGACAGGCCTCAGCGGCGAGCAGTACTTC.

This clone appeared a few times. The gene calls are TRBV30 and TRBJ1-1; D is ambiguous. This CDR3 is 13 amino acids long. The germline V gene has CDR1 GTSNPN and CDR2 SVGIG (reference sequence). The V and J ends lost 4 bases and 1 base respectively, with 10 bases between them. CDR3 bases: TGTGCCTGGAACAATGGAGGGAACACTGAAGCTTTCTTT. It codes for CAWNNGGNTEAFF. Using reference TRBV30 and TRBJ1-1 for the parts outside the CDR3, the full variable domain is SQTIHQWPATLVQPVGSPLSLECTVEGTSNPNLYWYRQAAGRGLQLLFYSVGIGQISSEVPQNLSASRPQDRQFILSSKKLLLSDSGFYLCAWNNGGNTEAFFGQGTRLTVV.

The chain carries TRBV7-2 and TRBJ2-7; D perhaps matches TRBD1 (6 bases). Germline V gene data show CDR1 as SGHTA and CDR2 as FQGNSA. The V end lost 5 bases, the J end lost 6 bases, and 11 bases lay between the germline ends. There are 12 residues in the CDR3. CDR3 in DNA: TGTGCCAGCAGCCTGAGGGGGTTCGAGCAGTACTTC. Translating gives CASSLRGFEQYF. Drawing the rest from reference TRBV7-2 and TRBJ2-7, the complete variable domain is GAGVSQSPSNKVTEKGKDVELRCDPISGHTALYWYRQSLGQGLEFLIYFQGNSAPDKSGLPSDRFSAERTGGSVSTLTIQRTQQEDSAVYLCASSLRGFEQYFGPGTRLTVT.

As concerns this clone: Other DNA sequences within the sample encode an identical CDR3. J is TRBJ2-5 and V is TRBV5-1, with D possibly being TRBD2 (5 bases). Germline assignment: CDR1 SGHRS and CDR2 YFSETQ. The CDR3 has 14 amino acids. The germline V and J ends were trimmed by 0 bases and 4 bases, with 10 bases remaining between them. The CDR3: CASSLVAGPETQYF. As DNA, the CDR3 is TGCGCCAGCAGCTTGGTTGCGGGCCCAGAGACCCAGTACTTC.

Here the CDR3 reads CASSPLLNTEAFF. The CDR3 coding sequence is TGTGCCAGTAGTCCCCTCTTGAACACTGAAGCTTTCTTT. The J gene is TRBJ1-1, the V gene TRBV19; D is unresolved. Germline loops: CDR1 LNHDA, CDR2 SQIVND (reference sequence). Deletions cut 5 bases from V and 0 bases from J, with 7 bases between. This CDR3 is built from 13 residues.

This sequence joins TRBV5-1 and TRBJ2-1; no reliable D call. The germline CDR1 and CDR2 sequences are SGHRS and YFSETQ. Trimming cost V 4 bases and J 0 bases, with 5 bases left between them. The CDR3 is 13 amino acids. CDR3 sequence (DNA): TGCGCCAGCAGCGAGAGCTCCTACAATGAGCAGTTCTTC. Its translation: CASSESSYNEQFF.

This clone was seen more than once but under ten times. J is TRBJ2-2 and V is TRBV7-9; 7 bases line up with TRBD1. J lost 6 bases, V lost 0 bases, and 1 base had no gene match. The germline CDR1 and CDR2 sequences are SEHNR and FQNEAQ (reference sequence). This CDR3 spans 14 amino acids. This CDR3 reads CASSLAGTAGELFF. The DNA of the CDR3 is TGTGCCAGCAGCTTAGCGGGGACAGCCGGGGAGCTGTTTTTT.

CDR3 DNA: TGTGCCAGCAGACAAGGGACGACAGGGGCTAACTATGGCTACACCTTC. As protein: CASRQGTTGANYGYTF. The chain employs TRBV2 and TRBJ1-2; the match to TRBD1 covers 8 bases. The CDR3 spans 16 residues. Losses at the gene ends were 6 bases for V and 0 bases for J; bases not matched to a gene: 9. Looked up from germline, CDR1 is SNHLY and CDR2 is FYNNEI. Drawing the rest from reference TRBV2 and TRBJ1-2, the complete variable domain is EPEVTQTPSHQVTQMGQEVILRCVPISNHLYFYWYRQILGQKVEFLVSFYNNEISEKSEIFDDQFSVERPDGSNFTLKIRSTKLEDSAMYFCASRQGTTGANYGYTFGSGTRLTVV.

The chain joins TRBV5-6 to TRBJ2-5; TRBD1 matches at 12 bases. The J call may be faulty, since TRBJ2-7 better matches the DNA end. Germline V CDR1 and CDR2: SGHDT, YYEEEE. The CDR3 runs to 16 residues. CDR3 sequence (DNA): TGTGCCAGCAGCGGGACCGGGACAGGGGGCCCCTACGAGCAGTACTTC. Its protein product is CASSGTGTGGPYEQYF.

This chain uses TRBV7-6 with TRBJ2-6; 8 positions agree with TRBD2. The J segment lost 0 bases and the V segment lost 7 bases, leaving 11 bases of the junction unmatched. The CDR3 sequence is 18 residues long. Germline-derived CDR1 and CDR2 are SGHVS and FNYEAQ. The CDR3 region has the DNA TGTGCCAGCACCACATGGGCGGGGGGCCTCTCTGGGGCCAACGTCCTGACTTTC. Encoded protein: CASTTWAGGLSGANVLTF.

The J gene is TRBJ1-2, the V gene TRBV19; 8 bases are shared with TRBD1. Germline V gene data show CDR1 as LNHDA and CDR2 as SQIVND (reference sequence). After removal of 5 bases from V and 6 bases from J, the junction contained 5 bases not matched to a gene. The CDR3 extends over 13 amino acids. Written as DNA, the CDR3 is TGTGCCAGTAGTTACAGGGACAGGAATGGCTACACCTTC. Protein sequence: CASSYRDRNGYTF. Full variable domain (missing parts from reference TRBV19 and TRBJ1-2): DGGITQSPKYLFRKEGQNVTLSCEQNLNHDAMYWYRQDPGQGLRLIYYSQIVNDFQKGDIAEGYSVSREKKESFPLTVTSAQKNPTAFYLCASSYRDRNGYTFGSGTRLTVV.

The chain combines TRBV19 with TRBJ1-5, with 8 bases lining up with TRBD1. The CDR3 totals 16 residues. Germline CDR1 reads LNHDA; CDR2 reads SQIVND (reference sequence). V was clipped by 6 bases and J by 3 bases; unmatched bases: 10. Here the CDR3 reads CASSGQGIAHNQPQHF. The CDR3 DNA sequence: TGTGCCAGTAGCGGACAGGGAATTGCCCACAATCAGCCCCAGCATTTT.

The chain uses TRBV5-4 and TRBJ1-2; D is perhaps TRBD1 (6 bases). Trimming stripped 3 bases from V and 0 bases from J, with 12 bases between. The CDR3 sequence is 15 residues long. Germline V lookup: CDR1 SGHNT, CDR2 YYREEE (reference sequence). The CDR3 region has the DNA TGTGCCAGCAGCTGGGAGGGGGTAACTAACTATGGCTACACCTTC. It specifies CASSWEGVTNYGYTF.

A remark on this clone: Other DNA sequences in the sample encode the same CDR3. The chain couples TRBV6-1 to TRBJ2-1; D call uncertain. CDR1 and CDR2 (germline): MNHNS, SASEGT. This CDR3 has 14 amino acids. Trimming took off 8 bases at V and 4 bases at J, with 15 bases between the two ends. CDR3 nucleotides: TGTGCCAGCCTATTCTCTCAATCTTACAATGAGCAGTTCTTC. Its translation: CASLFSQSYNEQFF.

The gene calls are TRBV9 and TRBJ2-4; 11 bases match TRBD2. V dropped 3 bases and J dropped 8; count of bases not matched to a gene: 16. The germline V gene encodes CDR1 SGDLS and CDR2 YYNGEE. The CDR3 consists of 18 residues. DNA for the CDR3: TGTGCCAGCAGCGCAGACTCTAGCGGGGGGCCTTTGGGGGACATTCAGTACTTC. The encoded protein is CASSADSSGGPLGDIQYF.

The chain joins TRBV5-6 to TRBJ2-1, with 8 bases lining up with TRBD2. From germline, CDR1 is SGHDT and CDR2 YYEEEE. The CDR3 has 14 amino acids. Losses at the gene ends were 4 bases for V and 6 bases for J; bases not matched to a gene: 6. CDR3 in DNA: TGTGCCAGCAGCCGCACCGGGACTAGCAATGAGCAGTTCTTC. Protein sequence: CASSRTGTSNEQFF.

The gene calls are TRBV7-2 and TRBJ2-1; 8 bases align to TRBD2. Germline V gene data show CDR1 as SGHTA and CDR2 as FQGNSA. V lost 3 bases and J lost 2; bases outside the gene matches: 3. CDR3 length equals 15 residues. CDR3 sequence reads: CASSLWRGAYNEQFF. DNA for the CDR3: TGTGCCAGCAGCTTGTGGCGGGGGGCCTACAATGAGCAGTTCTTC. The variable domain in full, with the rest retrieved from reference TRBV7-2 and TRBJ2-1, is GAGVSQSPSNKVTEKGKDVELRCDPISGHTALYWYRQSLGQGLEFLIYFQGNSAPDKSGLPSDRFSAERTGGSVSTLTIQRTQQEDSAVYLCASSLWRGAYNEQFFGPGTRLTVL.

This chain joins TRBV5-8 and TRBJ2-3, with D possibly matching TRBD2 (6 bases). Germline-derived CDR1 and CDR2 are SGHTS and YDEGEE. Deletions cut 1 base from V and 4 bases from J, with 16 bases between. The CDR3 totals 16 residues. The CDR3 region is CASSLWHTGGADTQYF. The CDR3 DNA reads as TGTGCCAGCAGCTTGTGGCACACCGGGGGTGCAGATACGCAGTATTTT.

This sequence joins TRBV10-3 and TRBJ2-5; D possibly corresponds to TRBD1 (6 bases). The V gene's germline CDR1 is ENHRY and CDR2 SYGVKD. This CDR3 has 15 amino acids. The germline V and J ends were trimmed by 3 bases and 11 bases, with 22 bases remaining between them. The CDR3 DNA is TGTGCCATCAGTGACCCCGTTAGGACAGCGGAGGAGCAGTACTTC. Translation gives CAISDPVRTAEEQYF.

The chain carries TRBV7-2 and TRBJ2-7; D is possibly TRBD1 (5 bases). Germline V gives CDR1 SGHTA, CDR2 FQGNSA. V was trimmed by 0 bases and J by 4 bases, leaving 19 bases between them. The CDR3 is made up of 17 amino acids. In DNA, the CDR3 is TGTGCCAGCAGCTTAGCGATCACCCAGGGTGGTGGATACGAGCAGTACTTC. Translating gives CASSLAITQGGGYEQYF.

The rearrangement joins TRBV4-1 to TRBJ2-2; perhaps TRBD1 as D (6 bases). V lost 0 bases and J 1 base, leaving 12 bases between the germline ends. The CDR3 is made up of 17 amino acids. Germline V gene data show CDR1 as MGHRA and CDR2 as YSYEKL. CDR3 DNA sequence: TGCGCCAGCAGCCAAGATTTGTTGGGACAGAACACCGGGGAGCTGTTTTTT. Protein: CASSQDLLGQNTGELFF.

The chain combines TRBV13 with TRBJ1-6; the D is unclear. V lost 5 bases to trimming and J lost 10 bases, with 18 bases between them. There are 15 residues in the CDR3. Germline CDR1 reads PRHDT; CDR2 reads FYEKMQ (reference sequence). Here the CDR3 reads CASSPPDGETSPLHF. The CDR3 DNA reads as TGTGCCAGCAGCCCCCCTGACGGAGAAACCTCACCCCTCCACTTT.

The J gene is TRBJ1-5, the V gene TRBV7-9; D is uncertain. V lost 1 base and J lost 4, with 11 bases in between. CDR1 and CDR2 from the germline V gene are SEHNR and FQNEAQ (reference sequence). The CDR3 totals 15 residues. This chain's CDR3 is CASSLEGSRNQPQHF. CDR3 bases: TGTGCCAGCAGCTTAGAAGGGAGTCGGAATCAGCCCCAGCATTTT.

This rearrangement joins TRBV29-1 to TRBJ2-5; 8 bases fit TRBD2. In germline, CDR1 is SQVTM, CDR2 ANQGSEA. J gave up 5 bases and V 7 bases, and 9 bases lay outside the gene matches. The CDR3 extends over 13 amino acids. CDR3: CSALSGVGETQYF. The CDR3 nucleotides are TGCAGCGCCCTTAGCGGGGTCGGGGAGACCCAGTACTTC.

A remark on this clone: Mismatch with germline at one junction end may stem from a read error. The V and J genes are TRBV5-6 and TRBJ1-2; D ambiguous. Germline V lookup: CDR1 SGHDT, CDR2 YYEEEE. CDR3 length: 16 amino acids. Written as DNA, the CDR3 is TGTGCCAGCACCTTGGGCGTACTTTCGTCGAACTATGGCTACACCTTC. As protein: CASTLGVLSSNYGYTF.

J is TRBJ1-4 and V is TRBV5-1, with D perhaps TRBD1 (5 bases). The CDR3 loop spans 14 amino acids. Trimming stripped 4 bases from V and 7 bases from J, with 14 bases between. The germline V gene has CDR1 SGHRS and CDR2 YFSETQ. The CDR3 loop reads CASSVQAPGEKLFF. Here the CDR3 DNA reads TGCGCCAGCAGCGTACAGGCCCCTGGTGAAAAACTGTTTTTT.